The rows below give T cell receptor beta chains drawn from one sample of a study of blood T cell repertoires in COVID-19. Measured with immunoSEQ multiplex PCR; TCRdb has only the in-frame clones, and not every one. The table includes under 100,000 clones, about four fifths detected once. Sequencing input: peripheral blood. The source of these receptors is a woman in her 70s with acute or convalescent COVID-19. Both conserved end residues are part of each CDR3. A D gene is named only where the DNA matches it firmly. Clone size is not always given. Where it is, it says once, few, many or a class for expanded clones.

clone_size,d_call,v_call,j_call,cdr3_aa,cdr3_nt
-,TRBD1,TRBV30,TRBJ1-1,CAWRGQGAGNTEAFF,TGTGCCTGGAGGGGGCAGGGGGCGGGGAACACTGAAGCTTTCTTT
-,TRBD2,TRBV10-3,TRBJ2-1,CAIRITGTSTEQFF,TGTGCCATCAGAATCACCGGGACTAGCACTGAGCAGTTCTTC
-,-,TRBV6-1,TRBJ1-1,CASSERARVTEAFF,TGTGCCAGCAGTGAAAGGGCCAGGGTCACTGAAGCTTTCTTT
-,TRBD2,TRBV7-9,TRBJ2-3,CASSSAGGTDTQYF,TGTGCCAGCAGCTCAGCGGGGGGTACAGATACGCAGTATTTT
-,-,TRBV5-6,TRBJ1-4,CASSFRVSEKLFF,TGTGCCAGCAGCTTCAGGGTTTCTGAAAAACTGTTTTTT
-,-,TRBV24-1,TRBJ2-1,CATSDQGSSYNEQFF,TGTGCCACCAGTGATCAGGGTAGCTCCTACAATGAGCAGTTCTTC
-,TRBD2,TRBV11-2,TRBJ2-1,CASSRRLAGDEQFF,TGTGCCAGCAGCCGAAGACTAGCGGGGGATGAGCAGTTCTTC
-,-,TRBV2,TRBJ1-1,CASTNPLLRGAFF,TGTGCCAGCACAAACCCGTTATTACGCGGGGCTTTCTTT
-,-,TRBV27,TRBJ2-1,CASTPGWGGAYNEQFF,TGTGCCAGCACCCCCGGGTGGGGGGGGGCTTACAATGAGCAGTTCTTC
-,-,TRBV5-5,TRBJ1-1,CASSSQMNTEAFF,TGTGCCAGCAGCTCACAGATGAACACTGAAGCTTTCTTT
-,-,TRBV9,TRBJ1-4,CASTRGAVAANEKLFF,TGTGCCAGCACTCGTGGGGCGGTGGCAGCTAATGAAAAACTGTTTTTT
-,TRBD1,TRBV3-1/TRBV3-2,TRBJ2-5,CASSRDRGEETQYF,TGTGCCAGCAGCCGGGACAGGGGAGAAGAGACCCAGTACTTC
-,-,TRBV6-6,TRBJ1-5,CASQSDTVGNQPQHF,TGTGCCAGTCAATCTGACACCGTCGGCAATCAGCCCCAGCATTTT
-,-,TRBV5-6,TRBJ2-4,CASSLGLQGLGNIQYF,TGTGCCAGCAGCTTGGGCTTGCAGGGGTTGGGAAACATTCAGTACTTC
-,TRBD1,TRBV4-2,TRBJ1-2,CASSQEPGQDYGYTF,TGTGCCAGCAGCCAGGAACCGGGACAGGACTATGGCTACACCTTC
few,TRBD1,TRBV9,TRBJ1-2,CASSPSSRQGESGYTF,TGTGCCAGCAGCCCTTCATCCCGACAGGGCGAAAGCGGCTACACCTTC
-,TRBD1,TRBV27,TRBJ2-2,CASSFGTATPGELFF,TGTGCCAGCAGTTTCGGGACAGCAACTCCCGGGGAGCTGTTTTTT